These 8 T cell receptor beta chains share one sample of origin, sequenced in a study of T cells in Graves' hyperthyroidism and ophthalmopathy. Regions amplified from RNA transcripts were the TCR beta CDR3 regions. First-round RT-PCR of the TCR CDR3 relied on the HTBI primer set. TCRdb passed the multiplex PCR reads through MiXCR, listing each CDR3 protein once. The repertoire includes some 440,000 distinct CDR3 sequences, roughly 14% of them detected once, and 7.5% to 9% sits in the top ten. Sequencing used blood. Receptor source: a woman between 18 and 30 years old with Graves' hyperthyroidism.

This clonotype was seen many times. The gene calls are TRBV3-1 and TRBJ2-3, with 9 nucleotides matching TRBD2. CDR3 length: 14 residues. Germline loops: CDR1 LGHDT, CDR2 YNNKEL (reference sequence). Unmatched junction bases numbered 4, after V lost 5 bases and J lost 4 bases. This CDR3 is CASSFSGGPDTQYF. The CDR3 DNA sequence: TGTGCCAGCAGCTTTAGCGGGGGCCCAGATACGCAGTATTTT.

This clonotype was detected ten times or more. This rearrangement joins TRBV7-2 to TRBJ2-3; TRBD2 aligns across 10 bases. V was pared by 3 bases and J by 2 bases, with 5 bases of the junction left unmatched. This CDR3 spans 16 amino acids. CDR1 SGHTA and CDR2 FQGNSA come from the germline V gene. CDR3 sequence: CASSFLTSGVTDTQYF. The CDR3, as DNA: TGTGCCAGCAGCTTCCTAACTAGCGGGGTCACAGATACGCAGTATTTT.

A few counts support this clonotype. V usage is TRBV7-9 and J usage is TRBJ2-2, with 12 bases matching TRBD2. CDR1 SEHNR and CDR2 FQNEAQ come from the germline V gene (reference sequence). V shed 4 bases, J shed 4 bases, and the junction held 4 bases outside the gene matches. The CDR3 loop spans 16 amino acids. Here the CDR3 DNA reads TGTGCCAGCAGCTGGGGACTAGCGGGTCCCACCGGGGAGCTGTTTTTT. It is translated as CASSWGLAGPTGELFF. The full variable domain, completed using reference TRBV7-9 and TRBJ2-2, is DTGVSQNPRHKITKRGQNVTFRCDPISEHNRLYWYRQTLGQGPEFLTYFQNEAQLEKSRLLSDRFSAERPKGSFSTLEIQRTEQGDSAMYLCASSWGLAGPTGELFFGEGSRLTVL.

This clonotype was found many times. This chain links TRBV13 with TRBJ2-5, with TRBD2 matching over 11 bases. The germline gives CDR1 PRHDT, CDR2 FYEKMQ (reference sequence). The CDR3 extends over 19 amino acids. V dropped 1 base and J dropped 7; count of bases not matched to a gene: 17. The CDR3 reads CASSLVIGSTSGIPGTQYF. For the CDR3, the DNA is TGTGCCAGCAGCTTAGTGATAGGGTCGACTAGCGGGATTCCAGGGACCCAGTACTTC.

This clonotype was seen repeatedly, ten times or more. The chain carries TRBV7-8 and TRBJ1-3; D is possibly TRBD1 (6 bases). Germline V gene data show CDR1 as SGHVS and CDR2 as FQNEAQ. CDR3 length equals 16 residues. Trimming shortened V by 7 bases and J by 0 bases, and 16 bases separated the two germline ends. The CDR3 region is CASTKGGASSGNTIYF. Here the CDR3 DNA reads TGTGCCAGCACCAAGGGGGGCGCGAGCTCTGGAAACACCATATATTTT. The whole variable domain, filled in from reference TRBV7-8 and TRBJ1-3, reads GAGVSQSPRYKVAKRGQDVALRCDPISGHVSLFWYQQALGQGPEFLTYFQNEAQLDKSGLPSDRFFAERPEGSVSTLKIQRTQQEDSAVYLCASTKGGASSGNTIYFGEGSWLTVV.

The chain links TRBV12-3 or TRBV12-4 to TRBJ2-7; 8 bases are a match to TRBD1. V lost 3 bases to trimming and J lost 3 bases; unmatched junction nucleotides: 4. The CDR3 covers 14 residues. The CDR3 nucleotides are TGTGCCAGCAGTTTCTCCGACAGGGGCTACGAGCAGTACTTC. It specifies CASSFSDRGYEQYF.

The chain links TRBV25-1 to TRBJ2-7; 8 bases line up with TRBD2. V was pared by 5 bases and J by 1 base, with 10 bases of the junction left unmatched. The CDR3 has 16 amino acids. The germline V gene encodes CDR1 MGHDK and CDR2 SYGVNS. DNA for the CDR3: TGTGCCAGCAGTAGACGGGGGGGGCCACCGTCCTACGAGCAGTACTTC. As protein: CASSRRGGPPSYEQYF.

CDR3 sequence: CASSLERSGNEQFF. The CDR3 DNA reads as TGTGCCAGCAGCTTAGAGCGGTCCGGGAATGAGCAGTTCTTC. The chain combines TRBV11-2 with TRBJ2-1; no clear D. Trimming left V 0 bases short and J 7 bases short, with 10 bases between. The CDR3 totals 14 residues. CDR1 SGHAT and CDR2 FQNNGV come from the germline V gene.